The entry below gives a single T cell receptor (beta chain) sequence along with its context. The data were obtained in a study of blood T cell repertoires in COVID-19. Study as a whole: Sites across the United States, Italy and Spain contributed samples from acute and convalescent COVID-19. PBMCs, B-cell-depleted T cells, or T cells provided the cDNA or gDNA that made up the material.

This CDR3 is built from 16 residues. Germline V gene lookup returns CDR1 MNHEY and CDR2 SMNVEV (reference sequence). The V gene end was trimmed by 6 bases and the J gene end by 4 bases; junction bases not matched to a gene: 9. Per the original methods: How many nucleated cells were present was estimated from reference gene primer amplification. Libraries were prepared by immunoSEQ multiplex PCR; TCRdb keeps only in-frame clonotypes and omits some of them. That table supplies the V and J calls and clone size; D and trimming were determined from the DNA. This sample has 150,000 to 250,000 clones, with about nine tenths found just once. Study members were between roughly 18 and 100 years old and lived in around 24 US regions.

Sequencing input: PBMCs or T cells enriched from blood (not recorded which). This sequence originates from a woman in her twenties or thirties who had recovered from COVID-19. The chain is built from TRBV27 and TRBJ2-1, with 10 bases matching TRBD1. CDR3 sequence: CASRTGGEGDYNEQFF. The CDR3 DNA reads as TGTGCCAGCAGGACAGGGGGCGAAGGAGATTACAATGAGCAGTTCTTC.